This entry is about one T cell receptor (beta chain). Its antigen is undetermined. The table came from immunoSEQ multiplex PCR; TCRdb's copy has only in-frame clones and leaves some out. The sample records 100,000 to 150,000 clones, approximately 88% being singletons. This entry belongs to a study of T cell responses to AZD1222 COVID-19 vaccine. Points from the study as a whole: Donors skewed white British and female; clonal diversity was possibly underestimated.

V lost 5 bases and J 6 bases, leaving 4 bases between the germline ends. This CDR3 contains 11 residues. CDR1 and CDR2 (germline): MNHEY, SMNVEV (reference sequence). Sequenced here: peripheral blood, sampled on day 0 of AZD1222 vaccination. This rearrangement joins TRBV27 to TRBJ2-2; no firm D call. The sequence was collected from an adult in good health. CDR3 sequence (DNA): TGTGCCAGCAGTCTGGCCGGGGAGCTGTTTTTT. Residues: CASSLAGELFF.